These 7 T cell receptor beta chains came from one sample sequenced in a study of CD8 T cells in ankylosing spondylitis. Via MiXCR, TCRdb re-called the 5' RACE reads, giving one row per CDR3 protein. The sample contains 310,000 or so distinct CDR3 sequences, roughly 20% of which appear only once. The sequenced sample consisted of blood, either unsorted or a sorted T cell fraction (not recorded which). The receptors derive from a male donor with ankylosing spondylitis or in good health (not recorded which).

This clonotype was seen many times. The chain links TRBV6-5 to TRBJ2-5; 7 positions agree with TRBD1. J lost 5 bases, V lost 6 bases, and 6 bases had no gene match. The CDR3 extends over 13 amino acids. CDR1 and CDR2 from the germline V gene are MNHEY and SVGAGI. The CDR3 nucleotides are TGTGCCAGCAGGACAGGGACGGGGGAGACCCAGTACTTC. This gives the protein CASRTGTGETQYF.

The chain couples TRBV20-1 to TRBJ2-2; 13 bases map to TRBD2. Germline CDR1 DFQATT, CDR2 SNEGSKA (reference sequence). This CDR3 contains 17 residues. V lost 5 bases, J lost 1 base, and 7 bases stayed unmatched. The CDR3 sequence: CSAPRTSGRGNTGELFF. In DNA form, the CDR3 reads TGCAGTGCTCCCAGGACTAGCGGGAGAGGGAACACCGGGGAGCTGTTTTTT.

The genes are TRBV12-3 or TRBV12-4 and TRBJ2-3; a possible D gene is TRBD2 (7 bases). The CDR3 runs 13 residues. Trimming took 6 bases from V and 6 from J, leaving 13 bases between them. The CDR3 region is CASRGGPRDTQYF. In DNA form, the CDR3 reads TGTGCCAGCAGGGGGGGGCCACGGGATACGCAGTATTTT.

The V and J genes are TRBV29-1 and TRBJ1-1, with no clear D. CDR1 and CDR2 (germline): SQVTM, ANQGSEA. With 4 bases removed from V and 0 bases from J, the gap between germline ends came to 9 bases. The CDR3 runs to 13 residues. CDR3: CSVGEQMNTEAFF. CDR3 sequence (DNA): TGCAGCGTTGGAGAACAGATGAACACTGAAGCTTTCTTT.

This chain links TRBV29-1 with TRBJ2-5; 7 nucleotides line up with TRBD1. Trimming took 4 bases from V and 4 from J; bases not matched to a gene: 9. CDR1 is SQVTM and CDR2 is ANQGSEA in the germline V gene. The CDR3 is 14 residues long. This CDR3 is CSVGPAGGRETQYF. The CDR3 DNA is TGCAGCGTTGGCCCGGCAGGGGGTAGAGAGACCCAGTACTTC.

In its sample, this clonotype was seen a few times. The rearrangement links TRBV12-3 or TRBV12-4 to TRBJ2-7, with no clear D. V was cut by 0 bases and J by 7 bases, with 10 bases left in between. CDR3 length: 13 residues. CDR3 loop: CASSLASGGEQYV. CDR3 in DNA: TGTGCCAGCAGTTTAGCGTCGGGTGGGGAGCAGTACGTC.

This clonotype was counted ten times or more. The genes are TRBV28 and TRBJ2-7; the D gene is possibly TRBD2 (5 bases). The CDR3 has 13 amino acids. Germline values: CDR1 MDHEN, CDR2 SYDVKM. Trimming left V 2 bases short and J 3 bases short, with 8 bases between. The CDR3 sequence is CASSLGRDYEQYV. The CDR3 coding sequence is TGTGCCAGCAGTTTAGGTCGGGACTACGAGCAGTACGTC.